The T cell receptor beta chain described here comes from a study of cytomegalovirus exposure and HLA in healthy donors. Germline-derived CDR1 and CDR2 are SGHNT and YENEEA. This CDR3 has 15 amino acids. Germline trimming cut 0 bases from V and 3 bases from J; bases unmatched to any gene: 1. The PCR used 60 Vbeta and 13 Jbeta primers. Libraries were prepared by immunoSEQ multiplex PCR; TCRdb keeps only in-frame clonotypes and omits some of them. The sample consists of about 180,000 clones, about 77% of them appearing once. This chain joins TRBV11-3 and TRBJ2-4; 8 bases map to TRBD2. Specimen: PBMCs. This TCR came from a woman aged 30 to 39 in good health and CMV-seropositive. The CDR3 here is CASSLDAGGKNIQYF. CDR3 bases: TGTGCCAGCAGCTTAGACGCGGGGGGCAAAAACATTCAGTACTTC. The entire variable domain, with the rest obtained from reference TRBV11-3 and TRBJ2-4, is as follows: EAGVVQSPRYKIIEKKQPVAFWCNPISGHNTLYWYLQNLGQGPELLIRYENEEAVDDSQLPKDRFSAERLKGVDSTLKIQPAELGDSAVYLCASSLDAGGKNIQYFGAGTRLSVL.